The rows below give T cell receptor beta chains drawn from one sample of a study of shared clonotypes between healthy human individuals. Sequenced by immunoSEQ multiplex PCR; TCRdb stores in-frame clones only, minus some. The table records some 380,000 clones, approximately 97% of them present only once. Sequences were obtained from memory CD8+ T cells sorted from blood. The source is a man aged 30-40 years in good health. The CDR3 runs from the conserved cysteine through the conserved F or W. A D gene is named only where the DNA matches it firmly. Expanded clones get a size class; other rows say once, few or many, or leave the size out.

CASYTRDNSPLHF	TGTGCCAGTTATACCAGGGATAATTCACCCCTCCACTTT	-	-	TRBV27	13	TRBJ1-6
CASSQGIGEQYF	TGTGCCAGCAGTCAAGGGATAGGCGAGCAGTACTTC	-	-	TRBV27	12	TRBJ2-7
CASSLSPREGELFF	TGCGCCAGCAGCCTCTCCCCTCGGGAGGGGGAGCTGTTTTTT	few	-	TRBV4-1	14	TRBJ2-2
CASTRSRGYQETQYF	TGTGCCAGCACCCGGAGCAGGGGGTACCAAGAGACCCAGTACTTC	-	TRBD1	TRBV6-5	15	TRBJ2-5
CSARDGNTIYF	TGCAGTGCTAGAGATGGAAACACCATATATTTT	few	-	TRBV20-1	11	TRBJ1-3
CASSSWGPSRSGANVLTF	TGCGCCAGCAGCTCCTGGGGGCCCTCAAGATCTGGGGCCAACGTCCTGACTTTC	-	-	TRBV5-1	18	TRBJ2-6
CASSLSRGYEQYF	TGTGCCAGCAGTTTATCCCGGGGCTACGAGCAGTACTTC	-	-	TRBV27	13	TRBJ2-7
CATSRDSSYEQYF	TGTGCCACCAGCAGAGACAGCTCCTACGAGCAGTACTTC	-	-	TRBV15	13	TRBJ2-7
CAWSVPGEAFF	TGTGCCTGGAGTGTACCCGGCGAAGCTTTCTTT	-	-	TRBV30	11	TRBJ1-1
CASSDRVNTDTQYF	TGTGCCAGCAGTGACAGGGTGAACACAGATACGCAGTATTTT	once	TRBD1	TRBV6-6	14	TRBJ2-3
CASSDRDGGYNEQFF	TGTGCCAGCAGCGACCGGGACGGGGGCTACAATGAGCAGTTCTTC	-	-	TRBV11-2	15	TRBJ2-1
CASSQGGRMNTEAFF	TGCGCCAGCAGTCAAGGGGGGCGGATGAACACTGAAGCTTTCTTT	-	-	TRBV23-1	15	TRBJ1-1
CASSIMNAGAYGYTF	TGTGCCAGTAGTATAATGAACGCAGGGGCCTATGGCTACACCTTC	-	-	TRBV19	15	TRBJ1-2
CASSSDGNTEAFF	TGTGCCAGCAGCTCCGACGGGAACACTGAAGCTTTCTTT	-	-	TRBV6-6	13	TRBJ1-1
CASSSGGLDQPQHF	TGTGCCAGCAGCTCCGGGGGCTTGGATCAGCCCCAGCATTTT	-	-	TRBV28	14	TRBJ1-5
CAWSVRGNIQYF	TGTGCCTGGAGTGTACGGGGAAACATTCAGTACTTC	-	-	TRBV30	12	TRBJ2-4
CASSRTIWGELFF	TGTGCCAGTAGTAGGACCATCTGGGGGGAGCTGTTTTTT	once	-	TRBV19	13	TRBJ2-2
CASSPLDRGNTIYF	TGTGCCAGCTCACCATTGGACAGGGGAAACACCATATATTTT	-	TRBD1	TRBV18	14	TRBJ1-3
CASSPSFSDTQYF	TGTGCCAGCAGCCCCAGTTTCTCAGATACGCAGTATTTT	-	-	TRBV28	13	TRBJ2-3
CASSLSGRRLTDTQYF	TGTGCCAGCAGCCTTAGCGGGAGAAGATTGACAGATACGCAGTATTTT	-	TRBD2	TRBV5-4	16	TRBJ2-3
CASSYSPLAGGPTRGYEQYF	TGTGCCAGCAGCTACAGTCCCCTAGCGGGAGGACCTACAAGAGGCTACGAGCAGTACTTC	-	TRBD2	TRBV14	20	TRBJ2-7
CASSLAPSGGSEQFF	TGTGCCAGCAGCTTAGCTCCTAGCGGGGGGAGTGAGCAGTTCTTC	once	TRBD2	TRBV7-9	15	TRBJ2-1